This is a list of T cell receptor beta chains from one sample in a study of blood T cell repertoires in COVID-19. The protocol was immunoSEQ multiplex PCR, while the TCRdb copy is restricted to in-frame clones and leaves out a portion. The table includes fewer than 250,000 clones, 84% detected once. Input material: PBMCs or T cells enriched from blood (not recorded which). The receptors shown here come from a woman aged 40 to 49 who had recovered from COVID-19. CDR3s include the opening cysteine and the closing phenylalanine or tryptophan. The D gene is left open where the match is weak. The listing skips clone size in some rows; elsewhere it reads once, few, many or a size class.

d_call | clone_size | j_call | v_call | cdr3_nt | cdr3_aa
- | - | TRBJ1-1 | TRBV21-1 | TGTGCCAGCAGCCTACTGAAAGTGAACACTGAAGCTTTCTTT | CASSLLKVNTEAFF
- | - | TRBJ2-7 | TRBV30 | TGTGCCTGGAGTGCGGGTAGTTACGAGCAGTACTTC | CAWSAGSYEQYF
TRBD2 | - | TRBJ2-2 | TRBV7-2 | TGTGCCAGCAGCTACAGCGGGACCAACACCGGGGAGCTGTTTTTT | CASSYSGTNTGELFF
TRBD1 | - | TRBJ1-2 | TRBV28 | TGTGCCAGCAGATCACAGGGGGCCACTTATGGCTACACCTTC | CASRSQGATYGYTF
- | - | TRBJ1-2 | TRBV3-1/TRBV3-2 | TGTGCCAGCAGCCAAGATGCCGGGTATGGCTACACCTTC | CASSQDAGYGYTF
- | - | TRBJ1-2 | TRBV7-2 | TGTGCCAGCAGCTTAGGCAGGAACTATGGCTACACCTTC | CASSLGRNYGYTF
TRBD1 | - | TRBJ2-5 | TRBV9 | TGTGCCAGCAGCGTAGGACAGGGAGTCGAAGAGACCCAGTACTTC | CASSVGQGVEETQYF
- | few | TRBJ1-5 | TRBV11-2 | TGTGCCAGCAGCTTAGCTACAGGGAAAGAGCCCCAGCATTTT | CASSLATGKEPQHF
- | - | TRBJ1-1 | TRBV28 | TGTGCCACCGTCTCACGGGAGATGACTGAAGCTTTCTTT | CATVSREMTEAFF
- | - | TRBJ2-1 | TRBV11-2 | TGTGCCAGCAGCTTAGATTGGGGCCCGAGTGAGCAGTTCTTC | CASSLDWGPSEQFF
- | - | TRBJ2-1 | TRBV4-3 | TGCGCCAGCAGCCTGTTGCATCGGTTGAATGAGCAGTTCTTC | CASSLLHRLNEQFF